These 2 T cell receptor beta chains share one sample of origin, sequenced in a study of Tregs in tolerant kidney transplant recipients. Generated by immunoSEQ multiplex PCR, the TCRdb table keeps only in-frame clones and is missing some. The data show around 230,000 clones, about 86% seen once. Sequencing used CD4+ T cells from blood. These receptors all come from a human donor in good health.

The CDR3 DNA reads TGTGCCAGCAGCCTTCGACAGGGATGGGCTTTCTTT. Translation: CASSLRQGWAFF. The V gene is TRBV14, the J gene TRBJ1-1; 7 bases agree with TRBD1. V lost 4 bases and J lost 11; bases outside the gene matches: 7. In germline, CDR1 is SGHDN, CDR2 FVKESK. The CDR3 covers 12 residues.

The chain carries TRBV19 and TRBJ1-1, with a possible D match to TRBD1 (5 bases). The CDR3 loop spans 15 amino acids. V lost 2 bases to trimming and J lost 5 bases, with 15 bases between them. Germline values: CDR1 LNHDA, CDR2 SQIVND (reference sequence). This CDR3 reads CASSIPLQGTTEAFF. DNA of the CDR3: TGTGCCAGTAGTATACCCCTCCAGGGTACAACTGAAGCTTTCTTT.